The clone carrying this TCR beta chain was recorded a few times. Its antigen is undetermined. The data derive from a study of cytomegalovirus exposure and HLA in healthy donors. The study ran its PCR with 60 Vbeta and 13 Jbeta primers. Assay used: immunoSEQ multiplex PCR; TCRdb lists only in-frame clones, some missing. Of 210,000 or so clones listed, roughly 89% are singletons. Study outcomes and limitations: The dataset shows that most TCR sequences were rare, while some public TCRs occurred in many donors. A cluster of highly shared sequence variants was likely a sequencing artifact.

With 0 bases removed from V and 2 bases from J, the gap between germline ends came to 6 bases. The CDR3 extends over 14 amino acids. CDR1 and CDR2 (germline): SGHRS, YFSETQ. The rearrangement uses TRBV5-1 and TRBJ2-1, with D perhaps TRBD1 (5 bases). This receptor was taken from a woman aged 18-29 years in good health and CMV-seronegative. Sequenced material: PBMCs. CDR3 sequence (DNA): TGCGCCAGCAGCTTGGGACAGACCTACAATGAGCAGTTCTTC. Translating gives CASSLGQTYNEQFF.